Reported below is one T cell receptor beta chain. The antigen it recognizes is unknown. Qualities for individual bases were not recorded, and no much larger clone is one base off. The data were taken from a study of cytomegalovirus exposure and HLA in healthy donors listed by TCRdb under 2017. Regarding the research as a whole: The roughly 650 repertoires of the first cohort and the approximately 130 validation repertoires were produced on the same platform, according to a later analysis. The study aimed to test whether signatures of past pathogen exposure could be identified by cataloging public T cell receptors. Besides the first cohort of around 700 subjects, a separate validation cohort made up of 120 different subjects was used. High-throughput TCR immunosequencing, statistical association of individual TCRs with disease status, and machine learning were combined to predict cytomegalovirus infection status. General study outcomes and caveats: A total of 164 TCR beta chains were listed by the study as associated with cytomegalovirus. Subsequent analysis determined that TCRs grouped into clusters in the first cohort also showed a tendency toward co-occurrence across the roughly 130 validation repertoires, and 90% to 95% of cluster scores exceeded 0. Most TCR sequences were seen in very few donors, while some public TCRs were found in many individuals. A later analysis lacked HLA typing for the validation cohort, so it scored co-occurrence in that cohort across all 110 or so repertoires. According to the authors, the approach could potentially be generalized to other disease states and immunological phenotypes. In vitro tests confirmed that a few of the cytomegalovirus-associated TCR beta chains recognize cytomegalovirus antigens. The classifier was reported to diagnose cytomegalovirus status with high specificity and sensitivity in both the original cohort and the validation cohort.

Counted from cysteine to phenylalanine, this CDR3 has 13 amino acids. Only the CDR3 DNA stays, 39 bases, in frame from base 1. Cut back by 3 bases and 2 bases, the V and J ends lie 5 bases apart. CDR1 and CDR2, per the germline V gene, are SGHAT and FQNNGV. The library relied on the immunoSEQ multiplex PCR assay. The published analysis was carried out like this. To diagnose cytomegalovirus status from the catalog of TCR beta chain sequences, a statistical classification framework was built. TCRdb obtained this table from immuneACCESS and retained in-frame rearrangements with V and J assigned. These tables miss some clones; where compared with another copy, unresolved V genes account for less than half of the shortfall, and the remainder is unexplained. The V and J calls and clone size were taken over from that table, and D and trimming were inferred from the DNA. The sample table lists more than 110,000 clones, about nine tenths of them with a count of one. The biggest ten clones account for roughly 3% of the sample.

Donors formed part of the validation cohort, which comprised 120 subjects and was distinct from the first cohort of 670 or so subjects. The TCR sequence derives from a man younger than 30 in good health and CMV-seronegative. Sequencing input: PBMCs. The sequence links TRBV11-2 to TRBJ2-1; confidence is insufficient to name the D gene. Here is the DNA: TGTGCCAGCAGCTTCGCGACCTACAATGAGCAGTTCTTC. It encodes CASSFATYNEQFF.